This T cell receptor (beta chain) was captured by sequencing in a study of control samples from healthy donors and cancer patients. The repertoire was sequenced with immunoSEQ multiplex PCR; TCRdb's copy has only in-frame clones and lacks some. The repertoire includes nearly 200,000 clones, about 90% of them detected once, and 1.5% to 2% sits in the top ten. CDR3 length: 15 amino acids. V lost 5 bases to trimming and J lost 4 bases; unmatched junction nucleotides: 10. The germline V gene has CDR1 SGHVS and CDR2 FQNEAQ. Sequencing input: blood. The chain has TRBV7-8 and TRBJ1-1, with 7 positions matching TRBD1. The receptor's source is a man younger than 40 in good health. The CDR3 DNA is TGTGCCAGCAGCCCGGCAGGGGGATCGGGCACTGAAGCTTTCTTT. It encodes CASSPAGGSGTEAFF.